These 26 T cell receptor beta chains were all obtained from the same sample, sequenced in a study of blood T cells in healthy people across ages. Using a J-beta primer mix together with a sample-barcoded 5' primer, a second PCR was run for roughly 6 to 12 cycles. TCRdb re-derived calls from the 5' RACE reads in MiXCR, one entry per CDR3 protein. Among over a million distinct CDR3 sequences, 40% to 55% were seen once, and the ten largest hold 15% to 20%. Sequencing input: blood. The receptor set was obtained from a woman in her fifties or sixties in good health.

This clonotype was seen only once. This chain joins TRBV28 and TRBJ1-2; D gene unclear. The germline V and J ends were trimmed by 8 bases and 0 bases, with 13 bases remaining between them. The CDR3 covers 14 residues. The germline V gene has CDR1 MDHEN and CDR2 SYDVKM. The CDR3 reads CASVSDLANYGYTF. CDR3 nucleotide sequence: TGTGCCAGCGTGTCGGATTTAGCTAACTATGGCTACACCTTC.

CDR3 protein: CASSFRAGQGNYGYTF. The CDR3 DNA is TGTGCCAGCAGCTTTCGAGCGGGACAGGGTAACTATGGCTACACCTTC. This chain connects TRBV7-7 to TRBJ1-2; 9 bases align to TRBD1. V trimming: 3 bases; J trimming: 1 base; junction bases outside the gene matches: 6. Germline CDR1 reads SSHAT; CDR2 reads FNYEAQ (reference sequence). The length of the CDR3 is 16 residues.

The gene calls are TRBV12-3 or TRBV12-4 and TRBJ2-3; D is unclear. This CDR3 is 13 amino acids long. V shed 0 bases and J shed 5 bases, with 6 bases lying between them. CDR3 region: CASSLAGKDTQYF. The CDR3 region has the DNA TGTGCCAGCAGTTTAGCAGGGAAAGATACGCAGTATTTT.

The chain is built from TRBV6-5 and TRBJ2-1; 8 bases match TRBD2. Trimming at V came to 0 bases and at J to 8 bases, leaving 18 bases not matched to a gene. This CDR3 region has 19 residues. Germline CDR1 and CDR2: MNHEY and SVGAGI. Here the CDR3 reads CASSYSGRGRGRWNYEQFF. CDR3 nucleotides: TGTGCCAGCAGTTACTCTGGCAGGGGCCGCGGGAGGTGGAATTATGAGCAGTTCTTC.

This clonotype has ten or more counts. This sequence joins TRBV5-4 and TRBJ2-3; no clear D. Germline V gene lookup returns CDR1 SGHNT and CDR2 YYREEE (reference sequence). CDR3 length: 13 residues. The V gene lost 0 bases and the J gene lost 6 bases, with 8 bases spanning the gap. This chain's CDR3 is CASSLAGVDTQYF. CDR3 DNA sequence: TGTGCCAGCAGCTTGGCCGGCGTGGATACGCAGTATTTT.

A few counts support this clonotype. The chain has TRBV5-1 and TRBJ2-7; the D gene is possibly TRBD2 (5 bases). The end of the DNA aligns better with TRBJ2-5, so the J call may be wrong. This CDR3 has 14 amino acids. Looked up from germline, CDR1 is SGHRS and CDR2 is YFSETQ. The CDR3 region is CASSLDTTGETQYF. The DNA of the CDR3 is TGCGCCAGCAGCTTGGATACCACGGGGGAGACCCAGTACTTC.

The V and J genes are TRBV20-1 and TRBJ2-7; no clear D gene. Germline V gives CDR1 DFQATT, CDR2 SNEGSKA (reference sequence). V was shortened by 0 bases and J by 0 bases, with 15 bases between the two germline ends. This CDR3 is 16 amino acids long. CDR3: CSARDRKRAGSYEQYF. DNA of the CDR3: TGCAGTGCTAGAGATCGAAAGAGAGCTGGCTCCTACGAGCAGTACTTC.

The chain recombines TRBV12-3 or TRBV12-4 with TRBJ2-5; D is tentatively TRBD1 or TRBD2 (5 bases each). Trimming stripped 4 bases from V and 4 bases from J, with 16 bases between. The CDR3 sequence is 15 residues long. The CDR3 reads CASSSFASGRETQYF. The CDR3 DNA sequence: TGTGCCAGCAGTTCGTTCGCCTCGGGGCGAGAGACCCAGTACTTC.

This clonotype was observed at least ten times. This chain connects TRBV11-2 to TRBJ2-5; no firm D call. CDR3 length equals 13 residues. Germline values: CDR1 SGHAT, CDR2 FQNNGV. V lost 3 bases and J 5 bases, leaving 10 bases between the germline ends. CDR3 amino acids: CASSFSARETQYF. The DNA for the CDR3 is TGTGCCAGCAGCTTCTCGGCACGGGAGACCCAGTACTTC.

The chain couples TRBV13 to TRBJ1-2, with TRBD1 identical over 7 bases. Germline V gene lookup returns CDR1 PRHDT and CDR2 FYEKMQ (reference sequence). V shed 5 bases and J 4 bases; nucleotides not matched to a gene: 13. The CDR3 totals 16 residues. The DNA of the CDR3 is TGTGCCAGCAGCCTCGGGGGACAGACGATTGTCTATGGCTACACCTTC. Its translation is CASSLGGQTIVYGYTF.

This clonotype appeared a single time. The rearrangement uses TRBV6-1 and TRBJ2-1; D gene unclear. The CDR3 runs 12 residues. Trimming shortened V by 4 bases and J by 4 bases, and 5 bases separated the two germline ends. Germline CDR1 and CDR2: MNHNS and SASEGT. This CDR3 is CASSVKYNEQFF. The CDR3 DNA sequence: TGTGCCAGCAGTGTCAAGTACAATGAGCAGTTCTTC.

The chain has TRBV7-2 and TRBJ1-1, with D hard to call. The germline V gene has CDR1 SGHTA and CDR2 FQGNSA. The CDR3 spans 13 residues. V shed 6 bases and J shed 0 bases, with 8 bases lying between them. CDR3 amino acids: CASRGFMNTEAFF. The CDR3 nucleotides read TGTGCCAGCAGGGGTTTTATGAACACTGAAGCTTTCTTT.

This clonotype was seen more than once but under ten times. J is TRBJ2-5 and V is TRBV29-1, with 9 bases lining up with TRBD2. This CDR3 contains 15 residues. Germline V gene data show CDR1 as SQVTM and CDR2 as ANQGSEA. V was clipped by 3 bases and J by 9 bases; unmatched bases: 14. CDR3 in amino acids: CSVDSGTSRMRAQYF. The CDR3 nucleotides are TGCAGCGTTGACTCCGGGACTAGCCGGATGAGAGCCCAGTACTTC.

This sequence joins TRBV6-5 and TRBJ2-3, with D uncertain. The germline V gene encodes CDR1 MNHEY and CDR2 SVGAGI. This CDR3 region has 15 residues. The ends were cut back, 0 bases at V and 5 bases at J, with 12 bases in the middle. CDR3 protein: CASSYSGSLEDTQYF. CDR3 coding DNA: TGTGCCAGCAGTTACTCCGGCTCGTTAGAAGATACGCAGTATTTT.

The rearrangement uses TRBV9 and TRBJ2-5, with D tentatively TRBD1 (5 bases). Germline assignment: CDR1 SGDLS and CDR2 YYNGEE. The CDR3 totals 14 residues. Trimming shortened V by 4 bases and J by 0 bases, and 10 bases separated the two germline ends. CDR3 coding DNA: TGTGCCAGCAGCCACTTAGGGGACCAAGAGACCCAGTACTTC. It codes for CASSHLGDQETQYF.

This sequence joins TRBV30 and TRBJ2-1; TRBD2 is a possible D gene (6 bases). Germline V gene data show CDR1 as GTSNPN and CDR2 as SVGIG (reference sequence). V was shortened by 0 bases and J by 7 bases, with 13 bases between the two germline ends. The CDR3 runs 14 residues. CDR3 sequence reads: CAWSVRREVNEQFF. DNA of the CDR3: TGTGCCTGGAGTGTTCGCAGGGAGGTTAATGAGCAGTTCTTC.

This chain uses TRBV27 with TRBJ1-6; 7 bases match TRBD1. Trimming cost V 4 bases and J 0 bases; bases outside gene matches: 6. CDR3 length: 17 amino acids. CDR1 MNHEY and CDR2 SMNVEV come from the germline V gene (reference sequence). This CDR3 is CASSSPGQISYNSPLHF. DNA for the CDR3: TGTGCCAGCAGTTCGCCGGGACAGATCTCCTATAATTCACCCCTCCACTTT.

V and J are TRBV6-1 and TRBJ1-4, with D possibly matching TRBD1 (5 bases). CDR1 and CDR2 (germline): MNHNS, SASEGT. CDR3 size: 15 residues. Trimming stripped 0 bases from V and 8 bases from J, with 13 bases between. CDR3 region: CASSEARGIREKLFF. The CDR3 region has the DNA TGTGCCAGCAGTGAAGCGCGGGGGATTCGGGAAAAACTGTTTTTT.

This clonotype was recorded at least ten times. This chain links TRBV5-1 with TRBJ2-1; 10 bases are a match to TRBD1. CDR3 size: 15 residues. Germline V gene sequence: CDR1 SGHRS, CDR2 YFSETQ. V dropped 0 bases and J dropped 6; count of bases not matched to a gene: 3. Written as DNA, the CDR3 is TGCGCCAGCAGCTTGGGGGGACAGGGGAGCAATGAGCAGTTCTTC. Amino acids: CASSLGGQGSNEQFF.

V and J are TRBV29-1 and TRBJ2-1; unclear D gene. Trimming cost V 3 bases and J 8 bases, with 11 bases left between them. The length of the CDR3 is 12 residues. Germline V gene lookup returns CDR1 SQVTM and CDR2 ANQGSEA. CDR3 loop: CSVEGRIYEQFF. The CDR3 region has the DNA TGCAGCGTTGAGGGCCGGATCTATGAGCAGTTCTTC.

CDR3 coding DNA: TGTGCCAGCAGCTCACAGGGGGAACCGTCCTACGAGCAGTACTTC. It specifies CASSSQGEPSYEQYF. The chain carries TRBV6-2 or TRBV6-3 and TRBJ2-7, with 8 positions matching TRBD1. The germline CDR1 and CDR2 sequences are MNHEY and SVGEGT. This CDR3 is 15 amino acids long. The trim removed 6 bases at V and 1 base at J, leaving 8 bases unmatched.

The chain employs TRBV20-1 and TRBJ1-5; tentatively, D is TRBD1 (5 bases). Germline V lookup: CDR1 DFQATT, CDR2 SNEGSKA (reference sequence). The ends were cut back, 5 bases at V and 5 bases at J, with 19 bases in the middle. The CDR3 has 15 amino acids. The CDR3 protein is CSASPGRGFHQPQHF. Written as DNA, the CDR3 is TGCAGTGCTTCTCCGGGACGGGGATTCCATCAGCCCCAGCATTTT.

This chain links TRBV6-5 with TRBJ2-5; TRBD2 might be the D (5 bases). The assigned J gene may be wrong: the sequence end matches TRBJ2-7 better. This CDR3 spans 15 amino acids. The V gene's germline CDR1 is MNHEY and CDR2 SVGAGI. CDR3 bases: TGTGCCAGCAAAAAGGACTCACTAAGAAGGTACGAGCAGTACTTC. Protein: CASKKDSLRRYEQYF.

The chain uses TRBV2 and TRBJ2-7; D ambiguous. Germline lookup yields CDR1 SNHLY and CDR2 FYNNEI. V lost 6 bases to trimming and J lost 0 bases, with 12 bases between them. The CDR3 consists of 14 residues. CDR3 loop: CASRSSPSSYEQYF. CDR3 nucleotides: TGTGCCAGCAGGAGTAGCCCGAGCTCCTACGAGCAGTACTTC.

In this sample, this clonotype turned up a few times. This chain connects TRBV28 to TRBJ1-5; D is undetermined. Trimming cost V 8 bases and J 4 bases, with 18 bases left between them. Germline CDR1 MDHEN, CDR2 SYDVKM. The CDR3 has 15 amino acids. The CDR3 nucleotides read TGTGCCAGCTGGCCATATATTGGAGGTAATCAGCCCCAGCATTTT. The encoded protein is CASWPYIGGNQPQHF.

V usage is TRBV5-1 and J usage is TRBJ2-7; D is perhaps TRBD1 or TRBD2 (5 bases each). The germline V gene has CDR1 SGHRS and CDR2 YFSETQ. Between the trimmed V and J ends, which lost 4 bases and 4 bases, there was a span of 21 bases. The length of the CDR3 is 16 residues. CDR3 protein: CASSHPPGTPLYEQYF. The CDR3 DNA reads TGCGCCAGCAGCCACCCTCCCGGGACGCCTTTATACGAGCAGTACTTC.